These 23 T cell receptor beta chains originate from one sample sequenced in a study of shared clonotypes between healthy human individuals. The data were produced by immunoSEQ multiplex PCR, yet TCRdb's version contains in-frame clones alone and is incomplete. The sample has about 680,000 clones, about three quarters seen once. The sample taken for sequencing was memory CD4+ T cells sorted from blood. Subset defined: CD45RA-negative fraction. Source of these receptors: a woman in her 30s in good health.

This clone was seen just once. The rearrangement joins TRBV19 to TRBJ2-1; D is perhaps TRBD1 or TRBD2 (5 bases each). Trimming shortened V by 9 bases and J by 0 bases, and 18 bases separated the two germline ends. Germline lookup yields CDR1 LNHDA and CDR2 SQIVND (reference sequence). The CDR3 has 16 amino acids. CDR3 protein: CASRPLGASSYNEQFF. Here the CDR3 DNA reads TGTGCCAGCAGACCCCTCGGGGCTAGCTCCTACAATGAGCAGTTCTTC. Using reference TRBV19 and TRBJ2-1 for the parts outside the CDR3, the full variable domain is DGGITQSPKYLFRKEGQNVTLSCEQNLNHDAMYWYRQDPGQGLRLIYYSQIVNDFQKGDIAEGYSVSREKKESFPLTVTSAQKNPTAFYLCASRPLGASSYNEQFFGPGTRLTVL.

The chain is built from TRBV7-9 and TRBJ2-2; 8 bases fit TRBD2. The CDR3 has 15 residues. CDR1 is SEHNR and CDR2 is FQNEAQ in the germline V gene (reference sequence). V shed 4 bases, J shed 4 bases, and the junction held 5 bases outside the gene matches. The chain's CDR3 is CASSSREGGTGELFF. The CDR3 bases are TGTGCCAGCAGCTCCCGGGAGGGCGGCACCGGGGAGCTGTTTTTT.

This clone was counted between two and nine times. The CDR3: CASSAERGASGRPFF. The CDR3 nucleotides read TGTGCCAGCAGCGCCGAAAGGGGGGCAAGCGGGAGACCGTTCTTC. The rearrangement uses TRBV7-2 and TRBJ2-1, with 8 nucleotides matching TRBD2. J was trimmed by 15 bases and V by 5 bases; bases with no gene match: 18. The CDR3 is made up of 15 amino acids. The germline CDR1 and CDR2 sequences are SGHTA and FQGNSA.

This clone was recorded a few times. The rearrangement joins TRBV6-5 to TRBJ2-5; D gene ambiguous. The CDR3 spans 14 residues. Germline CDR1 is MNHEY and CDR2 is SVGAGI. Deletions cut 6 bases from V and 5 bases from J, with 16 bases between. CDR3 sequence (DNA): TGTGCCAGCAGCATCTCCCAGACGGGCGAGACCCAGTACTTC. Translation gives CASSISQTGETQYF.

The V and J genes are TRBV5-1 and TRBJ2-3, with D tentatively TRBD1 or TRBD2 (5 bases each). CDR1 and CDR2 (germline): SGHRS, YFSETQ. The CDR3 has 16 residues. The germline V and J ends were trimmed by 7 bases and 0 bases, with 18 bases remaining between them. The CDR3, as DNA: TGCGCCAGCGGCCCGGGGCAAAGAACTAGCACAGATACGCAGTATTTT. It yields the protein CASGPGQRTSTDTQYF.

The chain recombines TRBV2 with TRBJ1-1; possible D gene TRBD1, 6 bases. The V end lost 6 bases, the J end lost 5 bases, and 13 bases lay between the germline ends. Per germline, CDR1 SNHLY and CDR2 FYNNEI. The CDR3 extends over 13 amino acids. CDR3 in amino acids: CASRPGEGTEAFF. CDR3 sequence (DNA): TGTGCCAGCAGGCCAGGGGAGGGGACTGAAGCTTTCTTT.

This clone is a singleton in its sample. The V and J genes are TRBV4-1 and TRBJ2-5, with 9 bases matching TRBD1. The CDR3 is made up of 15 amino acids. The trim removed 2 bases at V and 5 bases at J, leaving 6 bases unmatched. Per germline, CDR1 MGHRA and CDR2 YSYEKL. The CDR3 spells CASSQQGTGWETQYF. CDR3 sequence (DNA): TGCGCCAGCAGCCAACAAGGGACAGGGTGGGAGACCCAGTACTTC.

V usage is TRBV21-1 and J usage is TRBJ1-5; the table names TRBD1, a call not compared with the DNA. TRBV21-1 is assigned pseudogene status. CDR3 length: 17 amino acids. CDR3 nucleotides: TGTGCCAGCAGCAACGAAACAGGGGCTTTGAGCAATCAGCCCCAGCATTTT. Its protein is CASSNETGALSNQPQHF.

This chain links TRBV28 with TRBJ1-3; D gene ambiguous. The CDR3 length is 14 residues. Germline V gene lookup returns CDR1 MDHEN and CDR2 SYDVKM. The germline V and J ends were trimmed by 0 bases and 4 bases, with 7 bases remaining between them. The DNA of the CDR3 is TGTGCCAGCAGTTTATGGGCCCCCGGAAACACCATATATTTT. This sequence encodes CASSLWAPGNTIYF.

V is TRBV28 and J is TRBJ2-1; 7 bases agree with TRBD2. V was pared by 5 bases and J by 0 bases, with 7 bases of the junction left unmatched. Germline V gene sequence: CDR1 MDHEN, CDR2 SYDVKM. The CDR3 runs to 16 residues. Written as DNA, the CDR3 is TGTGCCAGCAGTACCCCCTCTAGCGGCTCCTACAATGAGCAGTTCTTC. Residues: CASSTPSSGSYNEQFF.

The chain employs TRBV29-1 and TRBJ2-3, with 12 bases aligning to TRBD2. From germline, CDR1 is SQVTM and CDR2 ANQGSEA. V shed 6 bases, J shed 6 bases, and the junction held 10 bases outside the gene matches. The CDR3 extends over 15 amino acids. This chain's CDR3 is CSVKTSGSAGDTQYF. DNA of the CDR3: TGCAGCGTCAAGACTAGCGGGAGTGCTGGGGATACGCAGTATTTT.

This clone was detected a few times. The chain couples TRBV6-6 to TRBJ2-7, with TRBD2 matching 9 bases. Germline assignment: CDR1 MNHNY and CDR2 SVGAGI (reference sequence). The length of the CDR3 is 14 residues. After removal of 6 bases from V and 5 bases from J, the junction contained 8 bases not matched to a gene. Here the CDR3 DNA reads TGTGCCAGCAGCCGGTTAGCGGGAGTCCACGAGCAGTACTTC. It yields the protein CASSRLAGVHEQYF.

This clone was seen a single time. The V and J genes are TRBV29-1 and TRBJ2-1, with unresolved D. This CDR3 has 14 amino acids. Germline V gene lookup returns CDR1 SQVTM and CDR2 ANQGSEA. Trimming took 6 bases from V and 7 from J, leaving 19 bases between them. The CDR3, as DNA: TGCAGCGTCCTGACCCCAATGAGACCTAATGAGCAGTTCTTC. Protein: CSVLTPMRPNEQFF.

The chain recombines TRBV5-1 with TRBJ2-5; the match to TRBD2 covers 10 bases. The V and J ends lost 1 base and 5 bases, in that order; junction bases with no gene match: 5. From germline, CDR1 is SGHRS and CDR2 YFSETQ. This CDR3 has 15 amino acids. CDR3 nucleotide sequence: TGCGCCAGCAGCTTGCTACTAGCGGGACAGGAGACCCAGTACTTC. Protein sequence: CASSLLLAGQETQYF.

The V gene is TRBV9, the J gene TRBJ2-7; TRBD1 or TRBD2 may be the D gene (5 bases each). Deletions cut 3 bases from V and 2 bases from J, with 12 bases between. From germline, CDR1 is SGDLS and CDR2 YYNGEE. The CDR3 is 14 residues long. CDR3 nucleotides: TGTGCCAGCAGCGCCGGGACCGAGGCCTACGAGCAGTACTTC. It is translated as CASSAGTEAYEQYF.

Concerning this clone itself: The sample contains more than one DNA sequence encoding this CDR3. The chain uses TRBV18 and TRBJ2-5, with TRBD2 identical over 7 bases. The J segment lost 5 bases and the V segment lost 3 bases, leaving 6 bases of the junction unmatched. This CDR3 spans 14 amino acids. The germline V gene encodes CDR1 KGHSH and CDR2 LQKENI. The CDR3 nucleotides are TGTGCCAGCTCACCGGGCCCCGGGGGGGAGACCCAGTACTTC. This gives the protein CASSPGPGGETQYF.

This clone was seen a single time. J is TRBJ1-1 and V is TRBV28; 9 positions agree with TRBD1. Trimming removed 6 bases from V and 11 bases from J; junction bases left unmatched: 10. This CDR3 contains 13 residues. Germline CDR1 and CDR2: MDHEN and SYDVKM. The CDR3 is CASSSGTGMHAFF. CDR3 sequence (DNA): TGTGCCAGCAGCTCCGGGACAGGGATGCACGCTTTCTTT.

This clone was observed a few times. The V call is TRBV30, the J call TRBJ2-7; D is perhaps TRBD1 (5 bases). Trimming pared 3 bases from V and 3 bases from J, leaving 12 bases between. This CDR3 spans 13 amino acids. CDR1 and CDR2 from the germline V gene are GTSNPN and SVGIG (reference sequence). Here the CDR3 DNA reads TGTGCCTGGAGGGACATGGCTAGCTACGAGCAGTACTTC. Encoded protein: CAWRDMASYEQYF.

The chain joins TRBV5-1 to TRBJ2-5, with D possibly being TRBD1 or TRBD2 (6 bases each). The CDR3 loop spans 13 amino acids. Germline V gene lookup returns CDR1 SGHRS and CDR2 YFSETQ. Trimming shortened V by 2 bases and J by 9 bases, and 14 bases separated the two germline ends. This CDR3 reads CASSFEGGGAQYF. CDR3 DNA sequence: TGCGCCAGCAGCTTTGAAGGGGGAGGTGCCCAGTACTTC.

The chain recombines TRBV1 with TRBJ2-6; the D call in the table, TRBD2, was not verified against the DNA. TRBV1 is marked as a pseudogene. The CDR3 loop spans 22 amino acids. The chain's CDR3 is CTSSQDRIGLAGASPGANVLTF. DNA of the CDR3: TGCACCAGCAGCCAAGATCGGATAGGTCTAGCGGGAGCAAGTCCTGGGGCCAACGTCCTGACTTTC.

This clone was recorded once. V gene TRBV2 combines with J gene TRBJ2-1, with D unclear. Per germline, CDR1 SNHLY and CDR2 FYNNEI. This CDR3 comprises 15 residues. V was clipped by 7 bases and J by 3 bases, with 16 bases between them. In DNA, the CDR3 is TGTGCCAGCATAGTTAGACACGCGCTCTACAATGAGCAGTTCTTC. This encodes CASIVRHALYNEQFF.

This rearrangement joins TRBV6-6 to TRBJ1-5; no reliable D call. Germline V gives CDR1 MNHNY, CDR2 SVGAGI (reference sequence). CDR3 length: 13 amino acids. The germline V and J ends were trimmed by 1 base and 3 bases, with 4 bases remaining between them. The CDR3 loop reads CASSYYTNQPQHF. The CDR3 coding sequence is TGTGCCAGCAGTTACTATACCAATCAGCCCCAGCATTTT.

The rearrangement links TRBV5-6 to TRBJ1-2; the match to TRBD1 covers 7 bases. V shed 0 bases and J 5 bases; nucleotides not matched to a gene: 7. This CDR3 comprises 15 residues. CDR1 is SGHDT and CDR2 is YYEEEE in the germline V gene. CDR3 bases: TGTGCCAGCAGCTTGGAAGAGGGGGCGAGGTATGGCTACACCTTC. Amino acid sequence: CASSLEEGARYGYTF.